The sequence of this TCR beta chain was determined in a study of blood T cells in healthy people across ages (dated by TCRdb to 2014 to 2015). As for the study more broadly: Template switching captured roughly one uniquely barcoded TCR beta cDNA molecule per two T cells in model experiments. Age-related changes in TCR beta repertoire diversity were measured in the study by deep sequencing normalized with unique cDNA molecular identifiers. Donors were grouped into four age groups: young (average approximately 15 years), middle-aged (roughly 38), aged (about 60) and long-lived (just over 80). To avoid experimental bias, donors of different ages were randomly spread across the sequencing lanes. For two donors (one aged 18 to 29 and one aged 80 or older), the study analyzed two additional independent replicas of 1 million unique cDNA reads from the same blood draw.

The library relied on 5' RACE. The sequencing machine was an Illumina HiSeq 2500. The second PCR ran for roughly 7 to 12 cycles and used a J-beta primer mix along with a sample-barcoded 5' primer. A template-switch 5' adaptor carrying 12 random nucleotides introduced a unique molecular identifier onto each TCR beta cDNA molecule. At least 3 million CDR3-containing paired-end reads were obtained from each sample. First-strand cDNA was synthesized from all RNA with the Mint cDNA synthesis kit, primed by a TRBC-specific oligonucleotide. Following uracil-DNA glycosylase treatment, a first 18-cycle PCR with universal primers M1SS and BC2_uni_R was performed on all cDNA. Per the source publication's procedure: For normalization, 1 million high-quality reads, each with a distinct molecular identifier, were randomly selected from each sample. Instead of being binned into consensus sequences, reads that shared molecular identifiers were thrown out. CDR3 identification, clonotype clustering and error correction used MiTCR with a Q25 quality threshold and the strictest error-elimination algorithm. Lower-bound total TCR beta diversity was estimated with a nonparametric unseen species model using Euler transformation. The public reads were reanalyzed by TCRdb: fastp trimming at Q25, MiXCR alignment, in-frame beta chains only. Duplicate CDR3 protein sequences are folded into a single record with the most common DNA and genes. TCRdb, rather than the study authors, made the V and J calls. The sample data list a few hundred thousand distinct CDR3 sequences, and less than 30% of these were observed just once. The ten largest clones capture roughly 28% of the sample.

Results the study describes overall, beyond this receptor: Donor CMV infection status was unknown, potentially confounding age-related changes in expanded clonotypes. Compared with the aged group, the long-lived group had more naive CD4+ T cells, fewer expanded clones and increased TCR diversity, a pattern suggesting age selection. As age increased, observed TCR beta diversity per million T cells dropped in a roughly linear way, and a significant reduction was already evident by age around 41. Estimates of total diversity from one million sequenced T cells were regarded as lower bounds and underestimates. The percentage of naive T cells measured by flow cytometry correlated strongly with observed TCR beta diversity. Bulk unsorted PBMC profiling prevented conclusive comparison of naive and antigen-experienced compartments.

Concerning this clonotype itself: Its target antigen remains unknown. No base quality values were provided; no much bigger clone lies one nucleotide off.

The 39 donors, aged about 6 to 100 years, were systemically healthy Caucasian individuals from Russia. Roughly 11 milliliters of peripheral blood were drawn from each donor into EDTA-treated Vacutainer tubes. Ficoll-Paque density-gradient centrifugation was used to isolate PBMCs, with at least 7 million per sample. Trizol reagent was used to extract total RNA from the PBMCs, yielding at least 5.5 micrograms per sample. For every donor, flow cytometry on a PBMC aliquot measured the percentage of naive CD45RAhigh/CD27high T cells. The germline V gene (reference sequence) sets CDR1 to SGHAT and CDR2 to FQDESV. V is cut by 4 bases and J by 6 bases, and the space between the germline ends is 12 bases. From the cysteine up to the phenylalanine, the CDR3 has a length of 14 residues. The retained sequence is limited to the CDR3, 42 bases, with the frame set at the first base.

The V and J genes are TRBV11-1 and TRBJ2-2; the D gene assignment is perhaps TRBD1 or TRBD2, with each matching 5 bases. The sequenced sample was blood. The source is a woman in her sixties or seventies in good health. Here the CDR3 is given as CASSSWDLAGELFF. The nucleotides read TGTGCCAGCAGCTCTTGGGACCTCGCCGGGGAGCTGTTTTTT.